This record concerns one T cell receptor (beta chain) sequence. This clonotype was seen many times. Which antigen it targets is not known. No base qualities exist here, and no much larger clone lies one base off it. The data originate from a study of T cells in Graves' hyperthyroidism and ophthalmopathy (dated by TCRdb to about 2019). In terms of the full investigation: Peripheral blood was sampled at the time of initial diagnosis, prior to any treatment. In addition, the study compared T-cell repertoires in thyroid tissue and in blood from six Graves' hyperthyroidism patients. The paper describes TCR Vbeta CDR3 sequencing of fewer than 150 peripheral blood samples, made up of roughly 45 ophthalmopathy patients, some 80 hyperthyroidism patients and roughly 17 progressor patients. The 100 or so discovery patients were divided at random into training and test sets in a 7:3 ratio. Prospective prediction of ophthalmopathy was tested in an independent validation cohort of approximately 19 hyperthyroidism patients and some 17 patients who later progressed to ophthalmopathy. A discovery cohort of roughly 100 patients, about 44 with Graves' ophthalmopathy and 55 to 60 with stable Graves' hyperthyroidism, was used to find distinguishing TCR V-J signatures. Following sampling, methimazole starting at 30 mg daily was given to hyperthyroidism patients, and high-dose intravenous methylprednisolone was given to ophthalmopathy patients.

CDR1 and CDR2 (MDHEN, SYDVKM) derive from the germline V gene. The CDR3 numbers 13 residues from cysteine through phenylalanine. The only DNA kept is the CDR3, 39 bases in frame from the first base. V is cut by 3 bases and J by 2 bases, and the space between the germline ends is 7 bases. General conclusions and limits of the study: No statistical method was used to set the sample size in advance, and investigators knew the group allocation. During validation, the model predicted progression to ophthalmopathy a median of approximately 7 months ahead of onset, with roughly 65% sensitivity and 72% to 80% specificity. Blood samples also contained most of the expanded thyroid clonotypes (frequency above 0.001), which suggests that blood repertoires may reflect thyroid immune responses. Ophthalmopathy was separated from stable hyperthyroidism by a 13 V-J signature model, with around 90% sensitivity and 81% to 82% specificity obtained in cross-validation and 80%/75% obtained in testing.

TCR beta CDR3 regions were amplified from RNA transcripts. The first round of RT-PCR for the TCR CDR3 was performed with the HTBI primer set and the Qiagen OneStep RT-PCR kit. A second multiplex PCR round built the libraries, followed by size selection and purification. The libraries were sequenced on an Illumina HiSeq2000 using paired-end 100 bp reads. As for the authors' bioinformatics: SOAPnuke was used to process the raw data, throwing out any read that contained adapters or uncalled bases, had a mean Phred below 15, or lacked an exact constant-primer or identifier match. COPE v1.2.5 was used to merge high-quality paired reads, and clonotypes were defined as unique nucleotide sequences. MiTCR v1.1 was used to align clonotypes to the IMGT TRBV, TRBD and TRBJ reference segments. Only V-J combinations with frequency above 0.0001, covering about 99% of repertoires, were analysed. The TCS score was defined as F50 (clonal expansion) divided by E x V (chaos), with BLOSUM62-based TCRdist calculated between CDR3 peptides within each V-J. Welch's t-statistics and random forest reduced around 510 V-J features to 13, which were used in a naive Bayes classifier (R e1071). Using fastp trimming at Q25 and MiXCR clonotype assembly, TCRdb reanalyzed the public sequencing data and kept in-frame beta chains. Identical CDR3 proteins give one entry, which carries the most common genes and DNA. The V and J calls, along with clone size, are taken from TCRdb and not from the paper's own processing. This sample gives about 200,000 distinct CDR3 sequences in total; about a sixth of them show up just once. Together, the top ten hold about 48% of the sample.

Stable Graves' hyperthyroidism was defined as no progression to ophthalmopathy during 18 months of follow-up. The hyperthyroidism patients were between 18 and 65 years old and newly diagnosed, with a disease duration of less than 2 months. The study excluded patients with uncontrolled infections, other autoimmune diseases, pregnancy or lactation. Diagnoses were established on the basis of clinical symptoms, serum thyroxine and TRAb, thyroid ultrasound, and orbital computed tomography. PBMCs were isolated from approximately 10 ml of fresh peripheral blood by Ficoll-Paque density gradient centrifugation. Total RNA was extracted with Trizol reagent, and quality was checked on an Agilent 2100 Bioanalyzer.

Sequenced sample: blood. Recombination linked TRBV28 to TRBJ1-2; no D gene is confidently identified. The TCR sequence derives from a man in his forties with Graves' hyperthyroidism. Here is the DNA: TGTGCCAGCAGTTTGATGGTCAACTATGGCTACACCTTC. This sequence encodes CASSLMVNYGYTF.